The 5 T cell receptor delta chains given below trace back to one sample, sequenced in a study of gamma-delta T cells after stem cell transplantation. TCRdb repeated clone calling on the RT-PCR reads with CATT. The sample contains approximately 1,400 delta-chain clones, roughly 6.2% of which appear only once. The material sequenced was gamma-delta T cells. These receptors all stem from a human donor. It is not recorded whose cells these are; they may come from a transplant donor.

Only a few counts were recorded for this clone. TCRdb assigns this DNA the protein of a much larger clone, which departs from its translation at residue 5; this likely reflects a read error, and the protein shown comes from translating the DNA. The chain carries TRDV2 and TRDJ1; 9 nucleotides agree with TRDD3. CDR3 length: 26 amino acids. CDR1 is GEAIGNYY, CDR2 EKD, per germline. Losses at the gene ends were 3 bases for V and 0 bases for J; bases not matched to a gene: 37. The CDR3 DNA reads TGTGCCTGTGACGCACTGCCGGAGGTCTCCTCAGTTGGTAGTGGGGGATATGTACGGTACACCGATAAACTCATCTTT. It translates to CACDALPEVSSVGSGGYVRYTDKLIF.

Note on this clone: TCRdb's listed protein matches a much larger clone and diverges from this DNA's translation at residue 13, likely through a read error; the protein shown comes from the DNA. This chain links TRDV2 with TRDJ1; 8 positions agree with TRDD3. J was trimmed by 2 bases and V by 3 bases; bases with no gene match: 16. The germline CDR1 and CDR2 sequences are GEAIGNYY and EKD. CDR3 length equals 18 residues. DNA of the CDR3: TGTGCCTGTGACCCCGTTGCCGAGGGATACGCAAGTACCGATAAACTCATCTTT. Protein sequence: CACDPVAEGYASTDKLIF.

Regarding this clone: The TCRdb protein comes from a much larger clone and disagrees with this DNA's translation at residue 4, likely due to a read error; the protein given here is derived from the DNA. The V gene is TRDV2, the J gene TRDJ1; TRDD3 matches at 7 bases. The V gene's germline CDR1 is GEAIGNYY and CDR2 EKD. J gave up 0 bases and V 5 bases, and 8 bases lay outside the gene matches. The CDR3 is made up of 15 amino acids. The CDR3: CACGSLGAYTDKLIF. Here the CDR3 DNA reads TGTGCCTGTGGCTCCCTGGGGGCCTACACCGATAAACTCATCTTT.

This clone occurred a few times. The TCRdb record carries a much larger clone's protein, which differs from this DNA's translation at residue 3; a read error is the likely cause, and the protein listed here is the DNA translation. The DNA of the CDR3 is TGTGCCCGTGACACGATGGGACTGGGGGATGTTGGACTCATCTTT. This gives the protein CARDTMGLGDVGLIF. The chain uses TRDV2 and TRDJ1, with 10 positions matching TRDD3. The CDR3 extends over 15 amino acids. From germline, CDR1 is GEAIGNYY and CDR2 EKD.

A word on this clone: For this DNA, TCRdb reports the protein of a much larger clone, which diverges at residue 12, most likely from a read error; the protein presented here is translated directly from the DNA. This chain uses TRDV2 with TRDJ1; D is ambiguous. Germline values: CDR1 GEAIGNYY, CDR2 EKD. This CDR3 comprises 14 residues. As DNA, the CDR3 is TGTGCCTGTGACCCATTACTAAACACCGATAAACCCATCTTT. Translation gives CACDPLLNTDKPIF.